This T cell receptor (beta chain) was found in a study of cytomegalovirus exposure and HLA in healthy donors. About the research overall: An earlier analysis found some 120 million unique TCR beta sequences from approximately 200 million T cells. Notes on the study in general: There were a few CMV-associated chains whose specificity for CMV antigens was confirmed in vitro. A missense variant in DCLRE1C was later tied to TCR beta V- and J-gene trimming.

PCR employed 60 Vbeta and 13 Jbeta primers. Method: immunoSEQ multiplex PCR; TCRdb's copy keeps in-frame clones and lacks some. The repertoire holds some 120,000 clones, with about 66% as singletons. Germline loops: CDR1 SGHDT, CDR2 YYEEEE. This CDR3 contains 16 residues. J was trimmed by 2 bases and V by 3 bases; bases with no gene match: 6. Remarks on this clone: Its antigen is unidentified.

V gene TRBV5-6 combines with J gene TRBJ2-5, with 11 positions matching TRBD2. Sequencing was performed on PBMCs. This receptor was identified in a young man in good health and CMV-seropositive. The CDR3 region is CASSSGLAALQETQYF. The CDR3 DNA sequence: TGTGCCAGCAGCTCGGGACTAGCGGCCTTACAAGAGACCCAGTACTTC.